The 17 T cell receptor beta chains listed next were all sequenced from one sample in a study of PD-1 blockade in mismatch repair-deficient tumors. Data came from immunoSEQ multiplex PCR; TCRdb stores just in-frame clones and leaves some out. This sample has some 120,000 clones, with more than 70% found just once. This specimen was peripheral blood, taken approximately 73 weeks after starting pembrolizumab. The receptors come from an adult with mismatch repair-deficient cancer.

The chain uses TRBV5-4 and TRBJ2-3, with 8 bases matching TRBD1. From germline, CDR1 is SGHNT and CDR2 YYREEE (reference sequence). Losses at the gene ends were 1 base for V and 0 bases for J; bases not matched to a gene: 4. This CDR3 region has 16 residues. The CDR3 reads CASSLPGQESTDTQYF. The DNA of the CDR3 is TGTGCCAGCAGCTTGCCGGGACAGGAAAGCACAGATACGCAGTATTTT.

The gene calls are TRBV7-9 and TRBJ2-6, with D perhaps matching TRBD2 (5 bases). CDR1 and CDR2 (germline): SEHNR, FQNEAQ (reference sequence). This CDR3 region has 18 residues. Between the trimmed V and J ends, which lost 5 bases and 2 bases, there was a span of 19 bases. CDR3 sequence (DNA): TGTGCCAGCAGCCCAACCACTTCCTGGGAGACTGGGGCCAACGTCCTGACTTTC. It yields the protein CASSPTTSWETGANVLTF.

The chain is built from TRBV15 and TRBJ2-5; possible D gene TRBD1, 5 bases. The CDR3 has 15 residues. CDR1 and CDR2 from the germline V gene are LNHNV and YYDKDF (reference sequence). V lost 1 base, J lost 1 base, and 10 bases lay in between. In nucleotides, the CDR3 is TGTGCCACCAGCAGAGGTCAGGGAATCCAAGAGACCCAGTACTTC. It encodes CATSRGQGIQETQYF.

This clone was seen once. The chain has TRBV27 and TRBJ2-4; 7 nucleotides match TRBD2. Germline CDR1 reads MNHEY; CDR2 reads SMNVEV (reference sequence). The trim removed 5 bases at V and 1 base at J, leaving 5 bases unmatched. The CDR3 consists of 15 residues. The DNA of the CDR3 is TGTGCCAGCAGTAAGATGGGAGGGGCCAAAAACATTCAGTACTTC. Translated, it gives CASSKMGGAKNIQYF.

The gene calls are TRBV9 and TRBJ1-4; no clear D gene. V lost 3 bases and J lost 8, with 14 bases in between. From germline, CDR1 is SGDLS and CDR2 YYNGEE. The CDR3 sequence is 14 residues long. The CDR3: CASSEGGSGEKLFF. CDR3 DNA sequence: TGTGCCAGCAGCGAAGGAGGGTCAGGCGAAAAACTGTTTTTT.

The chain combines TRBV4-1 with TRBJ2-3; tentative D call: TRBD2 (6 bases). The germline V gene encodes CDR1 MGHRA and CDR2 YSYEKL. This CDR3 spans 16 amino acids. Trimming removed 4 bases at V and 3 bases at J, with 17 bases between. As DNA, the CDR3 is TGCGCCAGCAGCCCCACGGGGGAACGGTCGACAGATACGCAGTATTTT. Its translation: CASSPTGERSTDTQYF.

The chain is built from TRBV28 and TRBJ2-7; TRBD2 matches at 7 bases. Germline V lookup: CDR1 MDHEN, CDR2 SYDVKM. Trimming cost V 2 bases and J 4 bases; bases outside gene matches: 5. The CDR3 loop spans 14 amino acids. In DNA form, the CDR3 reads TGTGCCAGCAGTTTAGGTCTAGCGGCGTACGAGCAGTACTTC. Translated, it gives CASSLGLAAYEQYF.

The genes are TRBV30 and TRBJ1-1; 9 positions match TRBD1. This CDR3 contains 13 residues. Trimming removed 0 bases from V and 7 bases from J; junction bases left unmatched: 3. The germline V gene encodes CDR1 GTSNPN and CDR2 SVGIG (reference sequence). The CDR3 DNA reads TGTGCCTGGAGTGTAGACAGGGGGAATGAAGCTTTCTTT. Translated: CAWSVDRGNEAFF. The full variable domain, its missing parts supplied by reference TRBV30 and TRBJ1-1, is SQTIHQWPATLVQPVGSPLSLECTVEGTSNPNLYWYRQAAGRGLQLLFYSVGIGQISSEVPQNLSASRPQDRQFILSSKKLLLSDSGFYLCAWSVDRGNEAFFGQGTRLTVV.

The genes are TRBV5-6 and TRBJ2-7; weak D call: TRBD2 (5 bases). CDR1 and CDR2 from the germline V gene are SGHDT and YYEEEE. Deletions cut 0 bases from V and 5 bases from J, with 12 bases between. The CDR3 is made up of 14 amino acids. DNA for the CDR3: TGTGCCAGCAGCTTGGGAGGGCCGTTTAACGAGCAGTACTTC. This encodes CASSLGGPFNEQYF.

The chain recombines TRBV2 with TRBJ1-3; D is uncertain. The CDR3 covers 10 residues. Germline values: CDR1 SNHLY, CDR2 FYNNEI. Trimming shortened V by 8 bases and J by 4 bases, and 3 bases separated the two germline ends. CDR3: CASGGNTIYF. CDR3 DNA: TGTGCCAGCGGGGGAAACACCATATATTTT.

J is TRBJ1-1 and V is TRBV29-1; possibly TRBD1 for D (6 bases). Germline CDR1 and CDR2: SQVTM and ANQGSEA. Trimming pared 7 bases from V and 5 bases from J, leaving 20 bases between. The CDR3 spans 14 residues. CDR3 DNA: TGCAGCGGGGGAGTTGGGGGCGCGGGGACTGAAGCTTTCTTT. This translates into CSGGVGGAGTEAFF.

The rearrangement joins TRBV5-1 to TRBJ2-7; weak D call: TRBD2 (6 bases). Germline V gene sequence: CDR1 SGHRS, CDR2 YFSETQ. Deletions cut 0 bases from V and 5 bases from J, with 18 bases between. This CDR3 is 16 amino acids long. The CDR3: CASSLVFGRGVNEQYF. CDR3 bases: TGCGCCAGCAGCTTGGTTTTCGGGAGAGGGGTCAACGAGCAGTACTTC. Supplemented by reference TRBV5-1 and TRBJ2-7, the full variable domain reads KAGVTQTPRYLIKTRGQQVTLSCSPISGHRSVSWYQQTPGQGLQFLFEYFSETQRNKGNFPGRFSGRQFSNSRSEMNVSTLELGDSALYLCASSLVFGRGVNEQYFGPGTRLTVT.

The V and J genes are TRBV5-5 and TRBJ2-2, with 9 bases that match TRBD1. The CDR3 covers 14 residues. The junction had 6 bases not matched to a gene; V was cut back by 6 bases and J by 6 bases. Germline V lookup: CDR1 SGHKS, CDR2 YYEKEE (reference sequence). CDR3 loop: CASTPTGGAGELFF. CDR3 nucleotide sequence: TGTGCCAGCACCCCGACAGGGGGAGCCGGGGAGCTGTTTTTT.

CDR3 in amino acids: CASSESYEQYF. CDR3 in DNA: TGTGCCAGCAGCGAGTCCTACGAGCAGTACTTC. The chain links TRBV9 to TRBJ2-7, with unresolved D. Trimming took 3 bases from V and 1 from J, leaving 2 bases between them. The CDR3 sequence is 11 residues long. Per germline, CDR1 SGDLS and CDR2 YYNGEE. Together with reference TRBV9 and TRBJ2-7, the CDR3 gives the full variable domain: DSGVTQTPKHLITATGQRVTLRCSPRSGDLSVYWYQQSLDQGLQFLIQYYNGEERAKGNILERFSAQQFPDLHSELNLSSLELGDSALYFCASSESYEQYFGPGTRLTVT.

This clone was seen only once. The V call is TRBV5-5, the J call TRBJ2-7; unclear D gene. The CDR3 has 15 residues. The germline V gene encodes CDR1 SGHKS and CDR2 YYEKEE (reference sequence). V shed 4 bases and J shed 0 bases, with 14 bases lying between them. Written as DNA, the CDR3 is TGTGCCAGCAGCCGGTCACTCAGCCGCTCCTACGAGCAGTACTTC. The encoded protein is CASSRSLSRSYEQYF. Using reference TRBV5-5 and TRBJ2-7 for the parts outside the CDR3, the full variable domain is DAGVTQSPTHLIKTRGQQVTLRCSPISGHKSVSWYQQVLGQGPQFIFQYYEKEERGRGNFPDRFSARQFPNYSSELNVNALLLGDSALYLCASSRSLSRSYEQYFGPGTRLTVT.

This sequence joins TRBV19 and TRBJ2-5; possibly TRBD1 or TRBD2 for D (5 bases each). Per germline, CDR1 LNHDA and CDR2 SQIVND (reference sequence). This CDR3 is 14 amino acids long. The V end lost 5 bases, the J end lost 1 base, and 11 bases lay between the germline ends. CDR3 protein: CASSPGTLQETQYF. The CDR3 region has the DNA TGTGCCAGTAGTCCGGGGACGCTCCAAGAGACCCAGTACTTC.

J is TRBJ2-3 and V is TRBV2, with unresolved D. Germline V lookup: CDR1 SNHLY, CDR2 FYNNEI. Trimming took off 6 bases at V and 2 bases at J, with 3 bases between the two ends. CDR3 size: 11 residues. CDR3 nucleotide sequence: TGTGCCAGCAGCTACACAGATACGCAGTATTTT. Translated, it gives CASSYTDTQYF.